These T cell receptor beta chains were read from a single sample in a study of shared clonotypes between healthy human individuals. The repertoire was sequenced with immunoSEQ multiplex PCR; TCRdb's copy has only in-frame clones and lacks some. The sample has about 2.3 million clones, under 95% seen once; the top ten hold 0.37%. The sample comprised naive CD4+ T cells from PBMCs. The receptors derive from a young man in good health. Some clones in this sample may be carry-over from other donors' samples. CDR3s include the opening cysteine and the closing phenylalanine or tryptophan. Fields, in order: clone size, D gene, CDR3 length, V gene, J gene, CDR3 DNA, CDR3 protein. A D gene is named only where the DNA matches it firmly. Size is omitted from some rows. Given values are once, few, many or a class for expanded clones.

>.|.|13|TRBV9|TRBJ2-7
TGTGCCAGCAGCGTGGATCGGTCCGTCGAGCAGTACTTC
CASSVDRSVEQYF
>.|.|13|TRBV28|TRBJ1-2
TGTGCCAGCAGTCATGACAGGATGTCGGGCTACACCTTC
CASSHDRMSGYTF
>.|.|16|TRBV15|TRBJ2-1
TGTGCCACCAGCAGAGGTTCGGGAATCCCCTACAATGAGCAGTTCTTC
CATSRGSGIPYNEQFF
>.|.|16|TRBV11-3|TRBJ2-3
TGTGCCAGCAGCCGGGATGGGGGCCCCCGCACAGATACGCAGTATTTT
CASSRDGGPRTDTQYF
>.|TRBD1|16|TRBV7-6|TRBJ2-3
TGTGCCAGCAGCCAACCGGGACAGGGTGGTGCAGATACGCAGTATTTT
CASSQPGQGGADTQYF
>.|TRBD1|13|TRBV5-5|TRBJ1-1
TGTGCCAGCAGCTTGGTAGGGGGCTACGTAGCTTTCTTT
CASSLVGGYVAFF
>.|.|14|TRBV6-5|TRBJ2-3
TGTGCCAGCAGGTCCGGGGGCGGTACAGATACGCAGTATTTT
CASRSGGGTDTQYF
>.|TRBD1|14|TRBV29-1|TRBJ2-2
TGCAGCGTTGTGGGGACAGCGAACACCGGGGAGCTGTTTTTT
CSVVGTANTGELFF
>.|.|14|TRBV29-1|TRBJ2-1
TGCAGCGTTTGGCCAGGGGGGTACTACAATGAGCAGTTCTTC
CSVWPGGYYNEQFF
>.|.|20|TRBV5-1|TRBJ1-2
TGCGCCAGCAGCTTGAGCGGGTACAGTTCCCTTCTCCCAACGAACTATGGCTACACCTTC
CASSLSGYSSLLPTNYGYTF
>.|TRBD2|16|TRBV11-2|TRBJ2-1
TGTGCCAGCAGCTCCAGACTAGCGCCGAACTTCAATGAGCAGTTCTTC
CASSSRLAPNFNEQFF
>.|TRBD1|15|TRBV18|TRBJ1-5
TGTGCCAGCTCACCAGGGCAGGGGGGGAATCAGCCCCAGCATTTT
CASSPGQGGNQPQHF
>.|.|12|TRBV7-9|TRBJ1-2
TGTGCCGGCGGCGGGGGGTTGCATGGCTACACCTTC
CAGGGGLHGYTF
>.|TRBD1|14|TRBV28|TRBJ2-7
TGTGCCAGCAGTTTGGGGACAGGGTTTCGCGAGCAGTACTTC
CASSLGTGFREQYF
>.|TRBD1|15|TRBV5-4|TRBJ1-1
TGTGCCAGCAGCTCGACAGGGCGGGGGGGCACTGAAGCTTTCTTT
CASSSTGRGGTEAFF
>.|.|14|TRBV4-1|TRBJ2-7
TGCGCCAGCAGCCCCCTGGGGGCTGTGCGCGAGCAGTACTTC
CASSPLGAVREQYF
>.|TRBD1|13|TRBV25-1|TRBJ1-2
TGTGCCAGCAGTGATTGGGACAGGGATGGCTACACCTTC
CASSDWDRDGYTF
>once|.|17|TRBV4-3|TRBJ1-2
TGCGCCAGCAGCCAAGCTCCCGAGGGAGGTCCGAACTATGGCTACACCTTC
CASSQAPEGGPNYGYTF
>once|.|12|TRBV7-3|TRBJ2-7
TGTGCCAGCAGCTTAAGGGGAGGCGAGCAGTACTTC
CASSLRGGEQYF
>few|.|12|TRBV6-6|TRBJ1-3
TGTGCCACCGAGAGCTCTGGAAACACCATATATTTT
CATESSGNTIYF
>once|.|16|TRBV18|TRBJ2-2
TGTGCCAGCTCACCAATCAGTTTAGCGAACACCGGGGAGCTGTTTTTT
CASSPISLANTGELFF
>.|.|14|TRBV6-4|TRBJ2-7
TGTGCCAGCAGTGACTCGCGGAGCTCCTACGAGCAGTACTTC
CASSDSRSSYEQYF
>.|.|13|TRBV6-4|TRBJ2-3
TGTGCCAGCAGAGGTGGGACCCCAGATACGCAGTATTTT
CASRGGTPDTQYF
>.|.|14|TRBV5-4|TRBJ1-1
TGTGCCAGCAGCTTGGGAGGGGTGAGCACTGAAGCTTTCTTT
CASSLGGVSTEAFF
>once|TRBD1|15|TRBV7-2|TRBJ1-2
TGTGCCAGCAGCTTCCAGACAGGGGCTAACTATGGCTACACCTTC
CASSFQTGANYGYTF
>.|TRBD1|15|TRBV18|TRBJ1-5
TGTGCCAGCTCTCCTGGGACAGGGAGGAATCAGCCCCAGCATTTT
CASSPGTGRNQPQHF
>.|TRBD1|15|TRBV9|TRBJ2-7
TGTGCCAGCAGTTCGACAGGGTCTTACTCCTACGAGCAGTACTTC
CASSSTGSYSYEQYF
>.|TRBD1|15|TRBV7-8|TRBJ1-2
TGTGCCAGCAGCTTAGGGGGCAGGGGGAACTATGGCTACACCTTC
CASSLGGRGNYGYTF
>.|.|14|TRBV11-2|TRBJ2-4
TGTGCCAGCAGCGGAGTCGTGGCCGGAAACATTCAGTACTTC
CASSGVVAGNIQYF
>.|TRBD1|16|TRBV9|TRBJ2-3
TGTGCCAGCAGCGTCACGGACAGGGAAACCTCAGATACGCAGTATTTT
CASSVTDRETSDTQYF
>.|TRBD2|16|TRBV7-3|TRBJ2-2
TGTGCCAGCAGCTTAAATCCAGCGGGAGTGGTCGGGGAGCTGTTTTTT
CASSLNPAGVVGELFF
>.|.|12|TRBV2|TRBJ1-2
TGTGCCAGCAGCCGGGCGGGGGGAAGCTACACCTTC
CASSRAGGSYTF
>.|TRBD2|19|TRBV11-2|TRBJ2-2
TGTGCCAGCAGTGCGCTAGCGTGGGAGGGCCTAAAACGGACCGGGGAGCTGTTTTTT
CASSALAWEGLKRTGELFF
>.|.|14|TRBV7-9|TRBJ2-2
TGTGCCAGCAGCTTACCCGGATGGTCCGGGGAGCTGTTTTTT
CASSLPGWSGELFF
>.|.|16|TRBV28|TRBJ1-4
TGTGCCAGCAGTCCCAGCCTGGTGGGATCTAATGAAAAACTGTTTTTT
CASSPSLVGSNEKLFF
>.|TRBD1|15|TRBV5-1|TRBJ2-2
TGCGCCAGCAGCCCGGGACAGGGGCTGCCCGGGGAGCTGTTTTTT
CASSPGQGLPGELFF
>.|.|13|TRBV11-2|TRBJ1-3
TGTGCCAGCACCGGAGGGACTGGAAACACCATATATTTT
CASTGGTGNTIYF
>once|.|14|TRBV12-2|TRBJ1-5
TGTGCAAGTCGCTCGCGGGAAACCGAAAAGCCCCAGCATTTT
CASRSRETEKPQHF
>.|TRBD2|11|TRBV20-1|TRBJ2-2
TGCAGTGCTGAAGCGGGGGGGGAGCTGTTTTTT
CSAEAGGELFF
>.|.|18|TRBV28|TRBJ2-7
TGTGCCAGCAGTTTAAGGGCAGGAGGACGATTCCACTCCTACGAGCAGTACTTC
CASSLRAGGRFHSYEQYF
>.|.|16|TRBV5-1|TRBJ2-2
TGCGCCAGCAGCAGTGACAGTACCGTAAACACCGGGGAGCTGTTTTTT
CASSSDSTVNTGELFF
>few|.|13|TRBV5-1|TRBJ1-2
TGCGCCAGCAGCTTGACCGCTCAGGATGGCTACACCTTC
CASSLTAQDGYTF
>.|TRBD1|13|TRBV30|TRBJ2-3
TGTGCCTGGGGACAGGGAAGCACAGATACGCAGTATTTT
CAWGQGSTDTQYF
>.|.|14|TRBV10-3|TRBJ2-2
TGTGCCATCAGTAGTAGCGGAAACACCGGGGAGCTGTTTTTT
CAISSSGNTGELFF
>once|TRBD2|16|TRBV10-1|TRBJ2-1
TGCGCCAGCAGTGAGTTGCGGGAGGGCTCCTACAATGAGCAGTTCTTC
CASSELREGSYNEQFF
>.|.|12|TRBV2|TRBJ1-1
TGTGCCAGCAGCTCAGGGAACACTGAAGCTTTCTTT
CASSSGNTEAFF
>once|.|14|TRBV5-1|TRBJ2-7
TGCGCCAGCAGCCACGAAGCCCACAGTTACGAGCAGTACTTC
CASSHEAHSYEQYF
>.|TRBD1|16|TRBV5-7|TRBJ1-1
TGTGCCAGCAGCGCCCGGGACAGTTTCATGAACACTGAAGCTTTCTTT
CASSARDSFMNTEAFF
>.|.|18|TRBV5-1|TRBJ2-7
TGCGCCAGCAGCTTGGCCCCGGGGGCGGGAGTCCTTCTCGACGAGCAGTACTTC
CASSLAPGAGVLLDEQYF
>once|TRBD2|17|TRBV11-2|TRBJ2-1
TGTGCCAGCAGCTTACTAGCGGGAGGGCCGAGAAACAATGAGCAGTTCTTC
CASSLLAGGPRNNEQFF
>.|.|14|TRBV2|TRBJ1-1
TGTGCCAGTAATGGGGGAGGAAGAAGGACTGAAGCTTTCTTT
CASNGGGRRTEAFF
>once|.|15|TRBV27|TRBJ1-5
TGTGCCAGCAGACCACAGGGATGGGGCAATCAGCCCCAGCATTTT
CASRPQGWGNQPQHF
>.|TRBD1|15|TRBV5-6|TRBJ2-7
TGTGCCAGCAGCTTGCCCGGGACAGCAGGAAGGGAGCAGTACTTC
CASSLPGTAGREQYF